This T cell receptor beta chain was identified in a study of monozygotic twins with inflammatory bowel disease (dated by TCRdb to the late 2010s). About the investigation overall: The full study comprised 30 or so monozygotic twin pairs: nine German pairs (four IBD-concordant, five IBD-discordant) and 19 IBD-discordant Danish pairs. Each individual had, on average, about 151 000 unique TCRalpha sequences and 181 000 unique TCRbeta sequences available for analysis. The search for disease-associated traits relied mainly on comparing IBD patients with their genetically identical healthy co-twins within discordant pairs.

Summary of the overall study and its limitations: Distinction between different T cell subtypes could not be achieved in the analysis. Fewer clonotypes were shared with other individuals by IBD patients than by healthy twins, most markedly in patients showing signs of disease activity. IBD patients had lower TCRbeta repertoire diversity, measured by the inverse Simpson index, than their healthy co-twins. No single strong signal or clonotype linked to IBD turned up in the results, so the idea that one exists was not supported. Repertoire similarity did not differ between concordant and discordant twins, which could be due to limited statistical power. Differing immunosuppressive treatments among patients may have added background noise and inter-individual variability to the repertoires.

The CDR3 measures 11 amino acids from cysteine to phenylalanine. No DNA is given. A word on this clonotype: The specificity of this receptor is unknown.

The library was made by 5' RACE. Preparation of each TCR library used approximately 3,500 ng of total RNA. For each sample, cDNA synthesis was carried out in eight separate reactions using SMARTScribe reverse transcriptase. During cDNA synthesis, template switching introduced unique molecular identifiers that contained a 6-nucleotide sample barcode. TCRalpha and TCRbeta cDNA was amplified by two nested PCRs of 16 and 9 cycles, with bead purification after each PCR. Before amplification, cDNA was treated with uracil DNA-glycosylase and purified using the QIAquick PCR purification kit. The second PCR added Illumina TruSeq-compatible adapters along with sample-specific barcodes. TapeStation and Qubit were used to check library quality and concentration, and 4 to 6 ng of each library went into the pool. Sequencing of the pooled libraries was done on an Illumina HiSeq2500 single-index Rapid Run using custom sequencing primers and 2 x 100 bp reads. Turning to the authors' computational methods: PCR and sequencing errors were corrected by UMI-based consensus assembly using MiGEC version 1.2.6. MiXCR version 2.1.1 was used for V(D)J alignment, clonotype assembly and CDR3 extraction. To normalise gene usage, clonotype sharing and MAIT/NKT TCR abundance, the top 1000, 10 000 and 20 000 clonotypes in each sample were analysed. Diversity was computed as the inverse Simpson index with the vegan R package after downsampling to 27 000 UMIs. Statistical testing used paired Mann-Whitney U tests on the discordant twin pairs and applied Benjamini-Hochberg correction for multiple testing. Once TCRdb had reprocessed the reads, it stored one entry per CDR3 protein sequence and supplied no DNA. The V and J calls reflect TCRdb's pipeline rather than the authors' work. The sample table holds some 200,000 distinct CDR3 sequences. 7.5% to 8% of the sample comes from the top ten.

A roughly 2.6 ml peripheral blood sample was drawn into PAXgene tubes per donor and stored at -80°C. Without any T cell sorting, total RNA was extracted from whole blood using the PAXgene blood miRNA kit on an automated QIAcube. Peripheral blood from monozygotic twin pairs concordant or discordant for inflammatory bowel disease was subjected to deep TCRalpha and TCRbeta repertoire profiling with unique molecular barcoding. For every twin pair, smoking habits were documented, and each individual was categorised as a current, former or never smoker. Recombination linked TRBV12-3 or TRBV12-4 to TRBJ2-2. This clonotype was obtained from a human donor with ulcerative colitis or Crohn's disease, or a healthy co-twin of an affected twin (not recorded which). Sequencing input: blood. The CDR3: CASKATGELFF.